The TCR beta chain under discussion was sequenced for a study of OX40 agonist ivuxolimab in advanced cancers. For this clone: Its antigen is as yet unknown. The junction differs from germline at one of its ends, possibly a read error.

General observations from the study: At doses 0.1 to 3.0 mg/kg, CD4+ and CD8+ clones expanded.

This CDR3 is 16 amino acids long. Germline assignment: CDR1 LNHNV and CDR2 YYDKDF (reference sequence). Sequenced by immunoSEQ multiplex PCR; TCRdb stores in-frame clones only, minus some. The sample has 66,000 or so clones, 92% seen once. The rearrangement joins TRBV15 to TRBJ1-6; D is perhaps TRBD1 (5 bases). The clonotype comes from an adult with an advanced solid tumor such as melanoma, head and neck, liver or kidney cancer. Here the sequenced sample was CD4+ or CD8+ T cells sorted from blood, taken in a trial of the OX40 agonist ivuxolimab. CDR3 region: CATSRDPTGYNSPLHF. DNA for the CDR3: TGTGCCACCAGCCGAGACCCCACAGGCTATAATTCACCCCTCCACTTT.